The 32 T cell receptor beta chains reported below all come from one sample, sequenced in a study of CD8 T cells in ankylosing spondylitis. TCRdb re-called the 5' RACE reads through MiXCR, storing one row per CDR3 protein. The data hold approximately 150,000 distinct CDR3 sequences, with roughly 18% observed a single time. General study results and limits: The study identified a TCR beta motif of several highly homologous variants that appeared characteristic of ankylosing spondylitis blood.

Antigen specificity for these receptors is unknown. Input material: blood, either unsorted or a sorted T cell fraction (not recorded which). All receptors derive from a male donor with ankylosing spondylitis.

This clonotype was observed a few times. The V and J genes are TRBV15 and TRBJ1-5, with D uncertain. There are 13 residues in the CDR3. CDR1 LNHNV and CDR2 YYDKDF come from the germline V gene (reference sequence). Deletions cut 0 bases from V and 7 bases from J, with 7 bases between. CDR3 sequence reads: CATSRDVRQPQHF. CDR3 DNA sequence: TGTGCCACCAGCAGAGATGTAAGACAGCCCCAGCATTTT.

This chain joins TRBV7-2 and TRBJ2-2; D perhaps matches TRBD2 (6 bases). V lost 1 base, J lost 4 bases, and 16 bases lay in between. Per germline, CDR1 SGHTA and CDR2 FQGNSA. This CDR3 has 17 amino acids. CDR3 region: CASSLVGSGPFTGELFF. The CDR3 DNA follows: TGTGCCAGCAGCTTAGTTGGTAGCGGACCGTTCACCGGGGAGCTGTTTTTT. The variable domain in full, with the rest retrieved from reference TRBV7-2 and TRBJ2-2, is GAGVSQSPSNKVTEKGKDVELRCDPISGHTALYWYRQSLGQGLEFLIYFQGNSAPDKSGLPSDRFSAERTGGSVSTLTIQRTQQEDSAVYLCASSLVGSGPFTGELFFGEGSRLTVL.

This clonotype was counted a few times. The V call is TRBV28, the J call TRBJ2-2, with D possibly TRBD1 on 5 matching bases. The CDR3 length is 15 residues. Germline CDR1 MDHEN, CDR2 SYDVKM. V lost 2 bases to trimming and J lost 4 bases, with 11 bases between them. The CDR3 here is CASSLVRVVTGELFF. For the CDR3, the DNA is TGTGCCAGCAGTTTAGTCAGGGTTGTCACCGGGGAGCTGTTTTTT.

This clonotype was counted only a few times. The chain links TRBV20-1 to TRBJ2-5; perhaps TRBD2 as D (6 bases). From germline, CDR1 is DFQATT and CDR2 SNEGSKA (reference sequence). Trimming cost V 6 bases and J 3 bases, with 17 bases left between them. The CDR3 has 14 residues. The CDR3 spells CSAGGREREETQYF. The CDR3, as DNA: TGCAGTGCAGGAGGCCGGGAGCGGGAAGAGACCCAGTACTTC.

This clonotype has only a few counts. In nucleotides, the CDR3 is TGCGCCAGCAGCCCGGGACCGGACTACGAGCAGTACTTC. As protein: CASSPGPDYEQYF. The V call is TRBV5-1, the J call TRBJ2-7; D might be TRBD1 or TRBD2, each matching 5 bases. Trimming removed 4 bases at V and 3 bases at J, with 11 bases between. The CDR3 loop spans 13 amino acids. Germline loops: CDR1 SGHRS, CDR2 YFSETQ.

This clonotype was detected many times. The V call is TRBV28, the J call TRBJ2-1, with 10 nucleotides matching TRBD2. The CDR3 contains 17 residues. The J segment lost 0 bases and the V segment lost 6 bases, leaving 8 bases of the junction unmatched. Germline V gene data show CDR1 as MDHEN and CDR2 as SYDVKM. The CDR3 sequence is CASSPLSGRSSYNEQFF. The CDR3 nucleotides read TGTGCCAGCAGCCCCCTTAGCGGGAGGAGCTCCTACAATGAGCAGTTCTTC.

This clonotype was detected a few times. The chain joins TRBV5-1 to TRBJ2-7; D may be TRBD2 (5 bases). The V and J ends lost 5 bases and 0 bases respectively, with 15 bases between them. Germline assignment: CDR1 SGHRS and CDR2 YFSETQ. This CDR3 is 15 amino acids long. The CDR3 DNA follows: TGCGCCAGCAGGGTTGGGGAGTTAAGCTCCTACGAGCAGTACTTC. This translates into CASRVGELSSYEQYF.

The V gene is TRBV7-9, the J gene TRBJ2-7; 11 nucleotides line up with TRBD2. Trimming took 3 bases from V and 2 from J; bases not matched to a gene: 9. The CDR3 extends over 17 amino acids. Germline V gene lookup returns CDR1 SEHNR and CDR2 FQNEAQ (reference sequence). CDR3 nucleotides: TGTGCCAGCAGCTTTAGCGGGAGGGCCCTAGATGCCTACGAGCAGTACTTC. Residues: CASSFSGRALDAYEQYF.

This chain links TRBV3-1 with TRBJ2-2, with D unclear. CDR3 size: 12 residues. Germline V CDR1 and CDR2: LGHDT, YNNKEL (reference sequence). V was pared by 4 bases and J by 7 bases, with 7 bases between. The CDR3 coding sequence is TGTGCCAGCAGCCGGGGTGGCGGGGAGCTGTTTTTT. Its protein is CASSRGGGELFF.

This clonotype was picked up one time. The chain carries TRBV6-5 and TRBJ2-3, with 9 bases matching TRBD2. Germline CDR1 reads MNHEY; CDR2 reads SVGAGI. V dropped 2 bases and J dropped 3; count of bases not matched to a gene: 3. CDR3 length equals 15 residues. As DNA, the CDR3 is TGTGCCAGCAGTTACGGCGGGAGGGCGACAGATACGCAGTATTTT. Its translation: CASSYGGRATDTQYF.

This clonotype was observed a few times. This sequence joins TRBV5-1 and TRBJ2-7; 7 positions match TRBD1. This CDR3 comprises 15 residues. J was trimmed by 6 bases and V by 5 bases; bases with no gene match: 14. Germline CDR1 reads SGHRS; CDR2 reads YFSETQ. This CDR3 is CASSLLGTETREQYF. CDR3 coding DNA: TGCGCCAGCAGTCTGTTGGGGACAGAAACTCGCGAGCAGTACTTC.

The table lists this clonotype with many counts. This sequence joins TRBV4-3 and TRBJ2-5; D may be TRBD1 or TRBD2 (5 bases each). This CDR3 has 15 residues. V was shortened by 1 base and J by 1 base, with 10 bases between the two germline ends. Germline V CDR1 and CDR2: LGHNA, YSLEER. This CDR3 reads CASSQARGGQETQYF. The DNA of the CDR3 is TGCGCCAGCAGCCAAGCCCGGGGCGGCCAAGAGACCCAGTACTTC.

The chain employs TRBV7-9 and TRBJ2-7; possible D gene TRBD2, 5 bases. Germline CDR1 reads SEHNR; CDR2 reads FQNEAQ (reference sequence). This CDR3 has 16 residues. The germline V and J ends were trimmed by 5 bases and 0 bases, with 17 bases remaining between them. The CDR3 reads CASSAGPPKPSYEQYF. In DNA, the CDR3 is TGTGCCAGCAGCGCGGGTCCCCCAAAGCCCTCCTACGAGCAGTACTTC.

The chain employs TRBV27 and TRBJ1-5; D possibly corresponds to TRBD1 (5 bases). The CDR3 is made up of 15 amino acids. V lost 6 bases and J 6 bases, leaving 18 bases between the germline ends. CDR1 is MNHEY and CDR2 is SMNVEV in the germline V gene (reference sequence). The CDR3 DNA sequence: TGTGCCAGCAGCGCCGACAGACGATCCTTTCAGCCCCAGCATTTT. This encodes CASSADRRSFQPQHF.

In this sample, this clonotype turned up many times. This chain joins TRBV29-1 and TRBJ1-1; the D gene is possibly TRBD1 (6 bases). This CDR3 comprises 14 residues. In germline, CDR1 is SQVTM, CDR2 ANQGSEA. V was shortened by 0 bases and J by 3 bases, with 11 bases between the two germline ends. CDR3: CSVEEEGGYTEAFF. The CDR3 bases are TGCAGCGTTGAAGAGGAGGGGGGGTACACTGAAGCTTTCTTT.

This clonotype was seen only a few times. The CDR3 loop is CASSVEASGSVTGELFF. The CDR3 DNA sequence: TGTGCCAGCAGCGTAGAGGCTAGCGGGAGTGTCACCGGGGAGCTGTTTTTT. The chain couples TRBV9 to TRBJ2-2; 10 bases line up with TRBD2. The germline gives CDR1 SGDLS, CDR2 YYNGEE. The V segment lost 0 bases and the J segment 4 bases; nucleotides outside the gene matches: 6. The CDR3 is 17 amino acids.

The chain combines TRBV6-5 with TRBJ2-1, with TRBD2 identical over 12 bases. The V gene's germline CDR1 is MNHEY and CDR2 SVGAGI. The CDR3 covers 15 residues. The V and J ends lost 8 bases and 7 bases, in that order; junction bases with no gene match: 9. The CDR3 DNA sequence: TGTGCCAGCGGCTTACTAGCGGGAGGCTGGAATGAGCAGTTCTTC. This gives the protein CASGLLAGGWNEQFF.

The chain links TRBV6-2 or TRBV6-3 to TRBJ2-7; D call uncertain. The CDR3 is 13 amino acids. Germline lookup yields CDR1 MNHEY and CDR2 SVGEGT. Trimming shortened V by 3 bases and J by 2 bases, and 8 bases separated the two germline ends. The CDR3 DNA reads TGTGCCAGCAGTTATTCGACGACCTACGAGCAGTACTTC. As protein: CASSYSTTYEQYF.

V gene TRBV4-2 combines with J gene TRBJ2-3; TRBD2 matches 7 bases. Looked up from germline, CDR1 is LGHNA and CDR2 is YNFKEQ. The CDR3 is 14 amino acids. V trimming: 3 bases; J trimming: 4 bases; junction bases outside the gene matches: 4. CDR3 nucleotide sequence: TGTGCCAGCAGCCACACAACTAGCGCAGATACGCAGTATTTT. Its translation is CASSHTTSADTQYF.

The chain has TRBV10-2 and TRBJ1-1; D ambiguous. Germline values: CDR1 WSHSY, CDR2 SAAADI. Trimming took off 7 bases at V and 4 bases at J, with 13 bases between the two ends. CDR3 length: 13 residues. DNA of the CDR3: TGCGCCAGCACCAGAAAAGTCGCCACTGAAGCTTTCTTT. Its protein product is CASTRKVATEAFF.

This rearrangement joins TRBV2 to TRBJ2-7; 7 nucleotides align to TRBD1. There are 13 residues in the CDR3. The V and J ends lost 11 bases and 1 base, in that order; junction bases with no gene match: 8. Germline CDR1 and CDR2: SNHLY and FYNNEI. The CDR3 sequence is CAGPRQGSYEQYF. The CDR3 DNA reads as TGTGCCGGCCCGAGACAGGGATCCTACGAGCAGTACTTC.

The rearrangement uses TRBV27 and TRBJ2-1; TRBD2 might be the D (6 bases). Trimming removed 2 bases at V and 0 bases at J, with 11 bases between. The germline CDR1 and CDR2 sequences are MNHEY and SMNVEV (reference sequence). The CDR3 contains 16 residues. The CDR3 DNA reads TGTGCCAGCAGTTTAGAGCGGGCAAGCTCCTACAATGAGCAGTTCTTC. This translates into CASSLERASSYNEQFF.

This clonotype showed up just a few times. The CDR3 bases are TGCGCCAGCAGCCAGCCGATAGAGGGGGATACGCAGTATTTT. Amino acids: CASSQPIEGDTQYF. This sequence joins TRBV4-1 and TRBJ2-3; D tentatively reads TRBD1 or TRBD2 (5 bases each). CDR3 length: 14 amino acids. The germline CDR1 and CDR2 sequences are MGHRA and YSYEKL. Trimming removed 3 bases from V and 6 bases from J, with 13 bases in between.

The V gene is TRBV7-2, the J gene TRBJ2-1; D unclear. This CDR3 is 15 amino acids long. V was pared by 3 bases and J by 9 bases, with 18 bases between. Germline lookup yields CDR1 SGHTA and CDR2 FQGNSA. CDR3 loop: CASSFPSGVAAEQFF. CDR3 nucleotide sequence: TGTGCCAGCAGCTTCCCGTCTGGTGTTGCGGCTGAGCAGTTCTTC.

V usage is TRBV19 and J usage is TRBJ2-5, with D perhaps matching TRBD2 (5 bases). CDR3 length: 14 residues. From germline, CDR1 is LNHDA and CDR2 SQIVND (reference sequence). V was pared by 3 bases and J by 5 bases, with 13 bases between. This chain's CDR3 is CASSIRGGSETQYF. CDR3 sequence (DNA): TGTGCCAGTAGTATCAGAGGAGGATCGGAGACCCAGTACTTC.

This clonotype was observed many times. This sequence joins TRBV27 and TRBJ2-7; D perhaps matches TRBD2 (7 bases). CDR1 and CDR2 from the germline V gene are MNHEY and SMNVEV (reference sequence). This CDR3 is 13 amino acids long. V was pared by 8 bases and J by 9 bases, with 20 bases between. CDR3 loop: CASSRTRGAGQYF. The CDR3 DNA sequence: TGTGCCAGCTCTAGGACTAGGGGGGCCGGGCAGTACTTC.

This clonotype was detected only a few times. The chain employs TRBV14 and TRBJ2-7; 10 bases fit TRBD1. V lost 1 base and J lost 4; bases outside the gene matches: 7. The germline V gene encodes CDR1 SGHDN and CDR2 FVKESK. The CDR3 loop spans 16 amino acids. The CDR3, as DNA: TGTGCCAGCAGCCAAGCCGACAGGGGGCTCTGGTACGAGCAGTACTTC. It translates to CASSQADRGLWYEQYF.

This clonotype occurred a few times. The chain has TRBV24-1 and TRBJ2-3; TRBD2 matches 11 bases. The germline CDR1 and CDR2 sequences are KGHDR and SFDVKD. CDR3 size: 17 residues. V shed 7 bases, J shed 6 bases, and the junction held 14 bases outside the gene matches. The CDR3, as DNA: TGTGCCACCAGCAGTGGGACTAGCGGCGGTGGGGACGATACGCAGTATTTT. It yields the protein CATSSGTSGGGDDTQYF.

This clonotype was observed a handful of times. The rearrangement uses TRBV5-6 and TRBJ1-1; no reliable D call. CDR1 and CDR2 from the germline V gene are SGHDT and YYEEEE. With 4 bases removed from V and 4 bases from J, the gap between germline ends came to 11 bases. The CDR3 covers 13 residues. The CDR3 nucleotides read TGTGCCAGCAGCCTTTGGGGAGGCACTGAAGCTTTCTTT. It encodes CASSLWGGTEAFF.

The rearrangement joins TRBV27 to TRBJ2-2; 8 bases align to TRBD2. The V gene's germline CDR1 is MNHEY and CDR2 SMNVEV (reference sequence). The CDR3 spans 17 residues. The J segment lost 5 bases and the V segment lost 1 base, leaving 9 bases of the junction unmatched. DNA of the CDR3: TGTGCCAGCAGTTTATGGGGACTAGGGGTTGGTACCGGGGAGCTGTTTTTT. Translated: CASSLWGLGVGTGELFF.

The sample holds a few counts of this clonotype. V usage is TRBV7-9 and J usage is TRBJ1-6; 10 bases are a match to TRBD1. Germline CDR1 and CDR2: SEHNR and FQNEAQ (reference sequence). The CDR3 spans 14 residues. The trim removed 4 bases at V and 8 bases at J, leaving 2 bases unmatched. This CDR3 is CASSSGTGDSPLHF. DNA for the CDR3: TGTGCCAGCAGCTCCGGGACAGGGGATTCACCCCTCCACTTT.

This chain links TRBV5-1 with TRBJ2-5; 9 nucleotides agree with TRBD2. CDR1 and CDR2 (germline): SGHRS, YFSETQ. Trimming at V came to 4 bases and at J to 1 base, leaving 2 bases not matched to a gene. CDR3 size: 14 residues. CDR3 in DNA: TGCGCCAGCAGCCCTAGCGGGGTCCAAGAGACCCAGTACTTC. Residues: CASSPSGVQETQYF.